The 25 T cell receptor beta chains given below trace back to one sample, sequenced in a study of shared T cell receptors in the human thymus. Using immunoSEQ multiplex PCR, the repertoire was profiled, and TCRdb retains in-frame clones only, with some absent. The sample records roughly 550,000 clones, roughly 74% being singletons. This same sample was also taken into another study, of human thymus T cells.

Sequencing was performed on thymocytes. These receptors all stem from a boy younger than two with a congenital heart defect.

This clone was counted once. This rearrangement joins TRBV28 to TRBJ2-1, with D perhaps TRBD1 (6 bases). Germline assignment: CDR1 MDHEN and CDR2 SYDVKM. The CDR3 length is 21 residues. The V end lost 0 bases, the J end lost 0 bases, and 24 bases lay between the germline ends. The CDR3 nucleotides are TGTGCCAGCAGTTTATGGGGGTCGGGCAGGGGTCTTCTGAGCTCCTACAATGAGCAGTTCTTC. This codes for CASSLWGSGRGLLSSYNEQFF. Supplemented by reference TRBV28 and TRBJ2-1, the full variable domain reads DVKVTQSSRYLVKRTGEKVFLECVQDMDHENMFWYRQDPGLGLRLIYFSYDVKMKEKGDIPEGYSVSREKKERFSLILESASTNQTSMYLCASSLWGSGRGLLSSYNEQFFGPGTRLTVL.

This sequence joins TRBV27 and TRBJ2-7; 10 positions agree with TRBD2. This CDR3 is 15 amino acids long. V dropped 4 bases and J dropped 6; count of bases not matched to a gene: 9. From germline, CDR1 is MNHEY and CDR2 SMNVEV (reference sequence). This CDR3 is CASSCKGTSEIEQYF. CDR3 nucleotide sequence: TGTGCCAGCAGTTGCAAAGGGACTAGCGAGATCGAGCAGTACTTC.

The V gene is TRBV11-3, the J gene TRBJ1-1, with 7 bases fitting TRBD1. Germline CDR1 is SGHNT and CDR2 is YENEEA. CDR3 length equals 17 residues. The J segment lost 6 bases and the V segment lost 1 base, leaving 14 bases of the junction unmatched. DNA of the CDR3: TGTGCCAGCAGCTTAGCCCACGGGGACAGTGGTGCAGCTGAAGCTTTCTTT. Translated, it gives CASSLAHGDSGAAEAFF.

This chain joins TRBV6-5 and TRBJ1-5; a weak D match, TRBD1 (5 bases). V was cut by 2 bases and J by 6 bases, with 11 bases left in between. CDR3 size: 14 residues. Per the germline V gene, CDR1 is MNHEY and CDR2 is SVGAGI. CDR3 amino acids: CASSYKGEGQPQHF. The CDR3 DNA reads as TGTGCCAGCAGTTACAAAGGGGAGGGTCAGCCCCAGCATTTT.

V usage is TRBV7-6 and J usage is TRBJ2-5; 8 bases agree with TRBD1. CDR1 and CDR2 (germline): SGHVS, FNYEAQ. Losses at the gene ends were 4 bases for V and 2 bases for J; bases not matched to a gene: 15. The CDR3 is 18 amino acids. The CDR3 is CASSSPRQGTDRQETQYF. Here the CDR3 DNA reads TGTGCCAGCAGCTCCCCGCGACAGGGGACGGACCGACAAGAGACCCAGTACTTC.

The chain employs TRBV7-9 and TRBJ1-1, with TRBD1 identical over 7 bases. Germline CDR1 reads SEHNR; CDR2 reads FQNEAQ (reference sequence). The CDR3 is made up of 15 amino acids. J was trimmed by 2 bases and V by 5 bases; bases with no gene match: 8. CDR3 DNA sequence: TGTGCCAGCAGCCACAAAGGGGGCGTTAACACTGAAGCTTTCTTT. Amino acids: CASSHKGGVNTEAFF.

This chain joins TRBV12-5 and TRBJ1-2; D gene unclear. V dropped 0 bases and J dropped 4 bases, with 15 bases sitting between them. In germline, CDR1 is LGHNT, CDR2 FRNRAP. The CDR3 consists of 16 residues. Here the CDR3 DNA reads TGTGCTAGTGGTTTGGTCCCCCCACAGAAAGGCTATGGCTACACCTTC. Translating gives CASGLVPPQKGYGYTF. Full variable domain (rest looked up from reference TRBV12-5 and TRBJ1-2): DARVTQTPRHKVTEMGQEVTMRCQPILGHNTVFWYRQTMMQGLELLAYFRNRAPLDDSGMPKDRFSAEMPDATLATLKIQPSEPRDSAVYFCASGLVPPQKGYGYTFGSGTRLTVV.

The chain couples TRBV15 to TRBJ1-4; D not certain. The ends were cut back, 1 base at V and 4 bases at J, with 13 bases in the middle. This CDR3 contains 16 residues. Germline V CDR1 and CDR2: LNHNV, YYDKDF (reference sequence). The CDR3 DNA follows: TGTGCCACCAGCAGAGGGCCTGTTTCTTTTAATGAAAAACTGTTTTTT. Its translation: CATSRGPVSFNEKLFF.

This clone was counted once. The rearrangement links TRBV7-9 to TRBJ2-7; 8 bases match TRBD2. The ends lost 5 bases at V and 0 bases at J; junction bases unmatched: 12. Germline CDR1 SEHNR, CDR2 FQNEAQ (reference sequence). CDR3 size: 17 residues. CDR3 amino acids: CASSPYYRLAHSYEQYF. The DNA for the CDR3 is TGTGCCAGCAGCCCCTACTACCGACTAGCGCACTCCTACGAGCAGTACTTC.

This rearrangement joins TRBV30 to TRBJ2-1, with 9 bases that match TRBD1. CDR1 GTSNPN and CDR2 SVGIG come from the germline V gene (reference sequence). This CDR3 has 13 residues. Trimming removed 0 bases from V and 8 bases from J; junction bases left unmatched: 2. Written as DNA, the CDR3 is TGTGCCTGGAGTGTAACAGGGGGCGATGAGCAGTTCTTC. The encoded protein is CAWSVTGGDEQFF.

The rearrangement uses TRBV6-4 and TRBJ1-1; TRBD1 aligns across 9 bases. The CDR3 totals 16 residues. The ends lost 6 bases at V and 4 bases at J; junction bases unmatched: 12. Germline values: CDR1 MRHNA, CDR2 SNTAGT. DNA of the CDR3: TGTGCCAGCAGGGAGACAGGGGGTGACGGGGGCACTGAAGCTTTCTTT. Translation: CASRETGGDGGTEAFF.

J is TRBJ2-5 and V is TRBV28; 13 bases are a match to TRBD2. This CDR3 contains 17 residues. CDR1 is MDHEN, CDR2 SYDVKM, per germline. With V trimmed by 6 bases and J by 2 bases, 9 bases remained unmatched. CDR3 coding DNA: TGTGCCAGCAGCCCCTCGGGACTAGCGGGGCTACAAGAGACCCAGTACTTC. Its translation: CASSPSGLAGLQETQYF.

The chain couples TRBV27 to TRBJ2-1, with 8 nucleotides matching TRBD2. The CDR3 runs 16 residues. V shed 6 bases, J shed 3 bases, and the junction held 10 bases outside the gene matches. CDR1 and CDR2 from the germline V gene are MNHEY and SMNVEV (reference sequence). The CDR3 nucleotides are TGTGCCAGCAGCCCACGGCCTAGCGGGCTCTACAATGAGCAGTTCTTC. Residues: CASSPRPSGLYNEQFF.

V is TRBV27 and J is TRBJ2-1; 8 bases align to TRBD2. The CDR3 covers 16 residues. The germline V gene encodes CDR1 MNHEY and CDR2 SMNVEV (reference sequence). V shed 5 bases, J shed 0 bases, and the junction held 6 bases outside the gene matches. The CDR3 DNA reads TGTGCCAGCAGTGCCGGGACTAGGAGCTCCTACAATGAGCAGTTCTTC. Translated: CASSAGTRSSYNEQFF.

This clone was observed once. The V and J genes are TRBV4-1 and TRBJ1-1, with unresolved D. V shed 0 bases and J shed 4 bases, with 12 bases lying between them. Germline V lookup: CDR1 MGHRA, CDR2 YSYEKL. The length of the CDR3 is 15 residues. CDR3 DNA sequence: TGCGCCAGCAGCCAAGAAAAAGAAAGACTCACTGAAGCTTTCTTT. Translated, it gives CASSQEKERLTEAFF.

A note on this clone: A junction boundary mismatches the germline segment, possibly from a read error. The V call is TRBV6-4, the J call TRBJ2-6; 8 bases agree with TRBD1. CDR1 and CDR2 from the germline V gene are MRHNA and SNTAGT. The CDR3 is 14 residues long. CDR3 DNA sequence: TGTGCCAGCAGTGACGGGCAGGGGGCTAACGTCCTGACTTTC. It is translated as CASSDGQGANVLTF.

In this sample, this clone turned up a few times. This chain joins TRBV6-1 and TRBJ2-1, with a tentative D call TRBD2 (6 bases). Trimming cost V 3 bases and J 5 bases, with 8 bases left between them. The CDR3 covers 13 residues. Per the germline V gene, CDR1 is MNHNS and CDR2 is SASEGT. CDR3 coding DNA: TGTGCCAGCAGTGATGGACTAAACAATGAGCAGTTCTTC. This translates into CASSDGLNNEQFF.

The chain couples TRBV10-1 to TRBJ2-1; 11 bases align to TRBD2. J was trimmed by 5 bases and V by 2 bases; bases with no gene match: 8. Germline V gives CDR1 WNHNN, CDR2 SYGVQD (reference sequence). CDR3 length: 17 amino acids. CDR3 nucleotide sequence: TGCGCCAGCAGTGAGGAATCCGGGACTAGCGGAAACAATGAGCAGTTCTTC. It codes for CASSEESGTSGNNEQFF.

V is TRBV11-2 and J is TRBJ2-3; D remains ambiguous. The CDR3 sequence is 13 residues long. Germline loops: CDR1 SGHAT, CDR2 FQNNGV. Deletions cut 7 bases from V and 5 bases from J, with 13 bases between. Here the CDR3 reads CASINAAEDTQYF. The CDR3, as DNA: TGTGCCAGCATCAACGCGGCGGAAGATACGCAGTATTTT. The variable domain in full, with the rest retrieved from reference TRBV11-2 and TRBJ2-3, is EAGVAQSPRYKIIEKRQSVAFWCNPISGHATLYWYQQILGQGPKLLIQFQNNGVVDDSQLPKDRFSAERLKGVDSTLKIQPAKLEDSAVYLCASINAAEDTQYFGPGTRLTVL.

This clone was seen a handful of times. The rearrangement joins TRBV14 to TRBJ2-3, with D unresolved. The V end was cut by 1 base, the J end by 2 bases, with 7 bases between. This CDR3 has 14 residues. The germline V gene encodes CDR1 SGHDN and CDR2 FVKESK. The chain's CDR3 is CASSQVDFTDTQYF. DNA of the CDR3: TGTGCCAGCAGCCAAGTTGACTTCACAGATACGCAGTATTTT.

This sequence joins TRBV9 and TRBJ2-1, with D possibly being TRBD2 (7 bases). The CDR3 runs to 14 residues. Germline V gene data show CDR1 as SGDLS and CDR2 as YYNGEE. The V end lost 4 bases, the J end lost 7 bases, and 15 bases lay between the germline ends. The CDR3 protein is CASSPRGGRNEQFF. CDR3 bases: TGTGCCAGCAGCCCTCGCGGGGGCAGGAATGAGCAGTTCTTC.

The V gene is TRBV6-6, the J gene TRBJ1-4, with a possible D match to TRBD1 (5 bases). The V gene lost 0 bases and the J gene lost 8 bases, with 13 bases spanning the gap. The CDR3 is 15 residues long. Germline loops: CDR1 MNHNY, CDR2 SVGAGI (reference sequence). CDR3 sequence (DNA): TGTGCCAGCAGTTACTCGGGAAGGGGCGAAGAAAAACTGTTTTTT. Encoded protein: CASSYSGRGEEKLFF.

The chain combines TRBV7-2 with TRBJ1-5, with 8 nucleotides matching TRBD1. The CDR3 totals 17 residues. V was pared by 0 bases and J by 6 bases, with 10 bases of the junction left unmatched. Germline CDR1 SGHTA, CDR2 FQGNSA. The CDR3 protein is CASSLALDREEGQPQHF. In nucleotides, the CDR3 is TGTGCCAGCAGCTTAGCCCTGGACAGGGAGGAGGGTCAGCCCCAGCATTTT.

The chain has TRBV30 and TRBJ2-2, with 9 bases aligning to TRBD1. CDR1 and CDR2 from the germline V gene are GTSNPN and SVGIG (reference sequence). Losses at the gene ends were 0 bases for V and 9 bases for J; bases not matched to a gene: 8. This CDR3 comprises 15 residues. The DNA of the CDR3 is TGTGCCTGGAGTGTCAAGGGGGACAGGGTCAGGGAGCTGTTTTTT. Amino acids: CAWSVKGDRVRELFF.

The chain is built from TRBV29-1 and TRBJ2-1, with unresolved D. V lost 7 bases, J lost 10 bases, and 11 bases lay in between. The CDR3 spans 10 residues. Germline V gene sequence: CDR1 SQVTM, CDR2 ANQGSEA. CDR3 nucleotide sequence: TGCAGCGCCTTAGTCGGGGAGCAGTTCTTC. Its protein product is CSALVGEQFF.